The T cell receptor beta chain described here comes from a study of shared clonotypes between healthy human individuals (dated by TCRdb to about 2020). Study-level background: The cohort included three men and a couple of women between 18 and 49 years of age. For each donor, three plates each were used for CD4 naive and CD4 memory, two plates were used for CD8 naive, and one plate was used for CD8 memory. The study deeply sequenced blood TCR repertoires of five healthy adults to estimate repertoire size and the extent of clonotype sharing between individuals. To increase sequencing depth and limit assay-specific biases, TCR repertoire library preparation and sequencing were carried out by different laboratories using diverse techniques. Per donor, leukapheresis produced somewhere between about 0.94 and 10 billion PBMCs.

Using the deep immunoSEQ assay, multiplex PCR amplified TCR CDR3 regions from genomic DNA. For each cell subset, the extracted genomic DNA was distributed evenly across all wells of several immunoSEQ 96-well plates, and each plate served as one replicate. For sorted subsets, approximately 190 ng of genomic DNA, equivalent to some 33,000 T cell genomes, went into each replicate PCR. The purified libraries were quantified using a Qubit 3.0 fluorometer, sized with a Bioanalyzer 2100, and then quantified again using the KAPA Library Quantification kit. A separate single-read 150-cycle Illumina NextSeq 550 flow cell was used to sequence each immunoSEQ 96-well plate. In the paper's pipeline: Because the immunoSEQ output included only junctional sequences and no quality scores, the filtering could not be the same as the filtering used for full-length reads. Sequences were annotated with PyIR, a Python wrapper for IgBLAST v1.9, and V/J genes and CDR3 were assigned using IMGT germline references. Reads were removed for weak V/J assignments (E-value above 1e-6), missing CDR3, stop codons, out-of-frame junctions, or ambiguous translated residues. V3J clonotypes were defined by identical inferred V gene, J gene, and CDR3 amino acid sequence. To compute the percentage overlap between repertoires, the number of shared unique clonotypes was divided by the size of the smaller repertoire. Three approaches were used to assess repertoire richness: RTK rarefaction, the Chao1 estimator, and Recon v2.1 estimates of unobserved clonotypes. For all TCRbeta clonotypes obtained by the gDNA method from several donors, generation probabilities were computed with OLGA. In TCRdb, the immuneACCESS table is reduced to in-frame sequences with V and J assigned. These tables do not hold every clone; where another copy was compared, an unresolved V gene accounts for under half, and the others remain unexplained. That table furnishes V, J and clone size, whereas the DNA furnished D and trimming. A total of over 2 million clones appear in this sample, less than 95% of them only once. In total, the top ten clones hold 1% to 1.3% of the sample.

The paper as a whole reports these results and caveats: Clonotypes shared by all four sorted-subset donors showed higher generation probabilities than non-shared clonotypes. Naive subsets generally had larger estimated clonotype richness than memory subsets. Even with the large sequencing depth, rarefaction of the sorted-subset datasets indicated that sequencing was incomplete. Because the study included a small number of donors, the genetic and exposure-history diversity represented was limited. Approximately 5% of naive CD4, roughly 3.6% of naive CD8, 2% to 2.5% of memory CD4, and approximately 0.39% of memory CD8 clonotypes were shared across several donors. Based on pairwise subsampling, the degree of clonotype sharing among donors was expected to be affected by sequencing depth. Sampling was restricted to blood, and TCR repertoires in tissue are likely to differ from TCR repertoires in blood.

The CDR3 sequence holds 15 residues, the cysteine and phenylalanine included. The read is trimmed to its CDR3 DNA, 45 bases read in frame from base 1. Here V drops 6 bases and J drops 1 base, and the junction holds 6 bases not matched to any gene. CDR1 SGHAT and CDR2 FQNNGV were looked up in the germline V gene. CD8 naive samples were obtained by positive selection for CCR7 among CD45RO-negative cells, yielding a CD45RA+CCR7+ population from which TemRA cells were excluded. The donors were healthy, HIV-negative adults with no recently reported acute infections or vaccinations. Only Caucasian adults living in Nashville, Tennessee, USA were represented among the donors. Blood was obtained by leukapheresis, after which PBMCs were separated by Ficoll-Histopaque density gradient centrifugation and cryopreserved in liquid nitrogen vapor phase. Analytical flow cytometry was used to check the purity and quantity of every magnetically sorted T cell population. Each sorted fraction had its genomic DNA isolated and then quantified by UV absorbance on a Nanodrop 2000c.

With respect to this clone: This clone's antigen is unknown. One base away there is no much larger clone; base qualities are not given.

Sequences were obtained from naive CD8+ T cells sorted from blood. The cell subset or site label on this specimen signifies: CD45RA+CCR7+. The TCR comes from a man between 18 and 29 years old in good health. The chain is assembled from TRBV11-2 and TRBJ2-5, with 9 junctional bases fitting TRBD2. The nucleotides are TGTGCCAGCAGATACCTAGCGGGGTTCCAAGAGACCCAGTACTTC. It specifies CASRYLAGFQETQYF.